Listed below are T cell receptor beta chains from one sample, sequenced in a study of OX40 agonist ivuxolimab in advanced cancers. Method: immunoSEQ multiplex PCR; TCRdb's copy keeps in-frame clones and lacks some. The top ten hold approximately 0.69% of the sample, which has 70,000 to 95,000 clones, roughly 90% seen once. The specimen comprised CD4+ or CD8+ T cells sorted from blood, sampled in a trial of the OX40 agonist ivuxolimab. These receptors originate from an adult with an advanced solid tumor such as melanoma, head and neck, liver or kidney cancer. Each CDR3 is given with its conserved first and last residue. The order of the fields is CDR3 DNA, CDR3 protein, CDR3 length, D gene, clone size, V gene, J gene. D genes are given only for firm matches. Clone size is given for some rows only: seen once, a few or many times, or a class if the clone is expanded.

DNA: TGTGCCAGCAGCCAGACCACAGATACGCAGTATTTT
CDR3: CASSQTTDTQYF
length: 12
D: NA
size: NA
V: TRBV9
J: TRBJ2-3

DNA: TGCGCCAGCAGCTTCGGGGGGCCAGAGACCCAGTACTTC
CDR3: CASSFGGPETQYF
length: 13
D: NA
size: NA
V: TRBV5-1
J: TRBJ2-5

DNA: TGTGCCAGCAGCTACCAGGGGGCGCGAGACACTGAAGCTTTCTTT
CDR3: CASSYQGARDTEAFF
length: 15
D: TRBD1
size: NA
V: TRBV2
J: TRBJ1-1

DNA: TGTGCCAGCAGCCCCTCAGGGGTAAGGTACGAGCAGTACTTC
CDR3: CASSPSGVRYEQYF
length: 14
D: NA
size: NA
V: TRBV5-4
J: TRBJ2-7

DNA: TGCGCCAGCAGTCCTCTTCCGGGCTCCGCAACTAATGAAAAACTGTTTTTT
CDR3: CASSPLPGSATNEKLFF
length: 17
D: NA
size: NA
V: TRBV5-1
J: TRBJ1-4

DNA: TGTGCCAGCAGTGGGGGGGCCTACAATGAGCAGTTCTTC
CDR3: CASSGGAYNEQFF
length: 13
D: TRBD2
size: NA
V: TRBV9
J: TRBJ2-1

DNA: TGTGCCAGCAGCTTATCGCGGCAGGGGGCGAAAAGTGGTCAGCCCCAGCATTTT
CDR3: CASSLSRQGAKSGQPQHF
length: 18
D: TRBD1
size: NA
V: TRBV7-2
J: TRBJ1-5

DNA: TGTGCCAGCAGCTCCGGGACTAGCGGGAGCTCCTACAATGAGCAGTTCTTC
CDR3: CASSSGTSGSSYNEQFF
length: 17
D: TRBD2
size: NA
V: TRBV5-4
J: TRBJ2-1

DNA: TGTGCCAGCAGGGCCCTAGCGGGGGTCCTCCTAGGTGGGCAGTACTTC
CDR3: CASRALAGVLLGGQYF
length: 16
D: TRBD2
size: NA
V: TRBV2
J: TRBJ2-7

DNA: TGTGCCAGTAGTAAGTTACACGGGACAGTACAAGAGACCCAGTACTTC
CDR3: CASSKLHGTVQETQYF
length: 16
D: TRBD1
size: NA
V: TRBV19
J: TRBJ2-5

DNA: TGTGCCAGCAGCTTAGGTCCGGGAGTGGTTTACGAGCAGTACTTC
CDR3: CASSLGPGVVYEQYF
length: 15
D: NA
size: NA
V: TRBV11-2
J: TRBJ2-7

DNA: TGTGCCAGCAGCTCACGGGGATCGGAGACCCAGTACTTC
CDR3: CASSSRGSETQYF
length: 13
D: NA
size: NA
V: TRBV7-2
J: TRBJ2-5

DNA: TGTGCCACCAGCGGGGACTTTTACAATGAGCAGTTCTTC
CDR3: CATSGDFYNEQFF
length: 13
D: NA
size: NA
V: TRBV15
J: TRBJ2-1

DNA: TGCGCCAGCAGCTTGCGGGGCGGGGGCGAGCAGTACTTC
CDR3: CASSLRGGGEQYF
length: 13
D: TRBD2
size: NA
V: TRBV5-1
J: TRBJ2-7

DNA: TGCAGCGTGCCGTACGGCCAGGCAGATACGCAGTATTTT
CDR3: CSVPYGQADTQYF
length: 13
D: NA
size: NA
V: TRBV29-1
J: TRBJ2-3

DNA: TGTGCCAGCAGTCTCACAGATACGCAGTATTTT
CDR3: CASSLTDTQYF
length: 11
D: NA
size: once
V: TRBV9
J: TRBJ2-3

DNA: TGTGCCAGCAGTGCGGACAGGAACACTGAAGCTTTCTTT
CDR3: CASSADRNTEAFF
length: 13
D: NA
size: NA
V: TRBV6-4
J: TRBJ1-1

DNA: TGTGCCATCCACACACCAGCGGGAGGGCCCACAGATACGCAGTATTTT
CDR3: CAIHTPAGGPTDTQYF
length: 16
D: TRBD2
size: NA
V: TRBV28
J: TRBJ2-3

DNA: TGTGCCAGCAGATCCGTGGGCAGGGGAACTGAAGCTTTCTTT
CDR3: CASRSVGRGTEAFF
length: 14
D: NA
size: NA
V: TRBV25-1
J: TRBJ1-1

DNA: TGTGCCAGCAGTCCCCCGACAGGCTACGAGCAGTACTTC
CDR3: CASSPPTGYEQYF
length: 13
D: NA
size: NA
V: TRBV28
J: TRBJ2-7

DNA: TGCGCCAGCAGCCAAGTGACCAGGGTAGGCAATGAGCAGTTCTTC
CDR3: CASSQVTRVGNEQFF
length: 15
D: NA
size: NA
V: TRBV4-1
J: TRBJ2-1

DNA: TGTGCCAGCTCACCAGTGGCAGACCAGAACACTGAAGCTTTCTTT
CDR3: CASSPVADQNTEAFF
length: 15
D: NA
size: NA
V: TRBV18
J: TRBJ1-1

DNA: TGTGCCAGCAGTGTCGGGGCGTATGGGGCCAACGTCCTGACTTTC
CDR3: CASSVGAYGANVLTF
length: 15
D: NA
size: NA
V: TRBV2
J: TRBJ2-6